The 25 T cell receptor beta chains listed next were all sequenced from one sample in a study of T cell therapy product for transplant patients. Which antigens these TCRs recognize remains unknown. Label signifies: approximately 19 nM rapamycin added during CMV-specific T-cell product expansion (Rapa-TCP). The label means: CMVpp65/IE-1-reactive T cells enriched by IFNgamma capture and expanded in vitro. PBMCs were stimulated six to seven hours with CMV pp65 and IE-1 peptide pools. An IFNgamma secretion assay positively selected the IFNgamma-producing cells after CMV stimulation. The enriched IFNgamma+ cells were cultured roughly three weeks on irradiated autologous feeders with either IL-7/IL-15 or IL-2. Here immunoSEQ multiplex PCR was the method, and the copy in TCRdb shows in-frame clones only, minus some. The table records 850 to 1,300 clones, more than 45% of them present only once. The sample consisted of a sorted cell population cultured from PBMCs. These receptors came from an adult in good health.

As for this clone: At one boundary the junction diverges from the germline segment, which might be a read error. This chain connects TRBV10-3 to TRBJ1-2; 8 bases map to TRBD1. Germline V gene lookup returns CDR1 ENHRY and CDR2 SYGVKD. This CDR3 is 16 amino acids long. CDR3: CASSYVTGTGTYGYTF. The CDR3 DNA sequence: TGTGCCAGCAGTTACGTAACCGGGACAGGAACCTACGGCTACACCTTC.

V usage is TRBV25-1 and J usage is TRBJ2-6, with 7 bases aligning to TRBD2. The CDR3 extends over 16 amino acids. J was trimmed by 0 bases and V by 4 bases; bases with no gene match: 3. CDR1 MGHDK and CDR2 SYGVNS come from the germline V gene. CDR3 in DNA: TGTGCCAGCAGTGTGGGGAGGGTCTCTGGGGCCAACGTCCTGACTTTC. This translates into CASSVGRVSGANVLTF.

The J gene is TRBJ1-2, the V gene TRBV19; D remains ambiguous. The V gene lost 5 bases and the J gene lost 0 bases, with 25 bases spanning the gap. Per germline, CDR1 LNHDA and CDR2 SQIVND (reference sequence). The CDR3 contains 19 residues. CDR3: CASSGYEPGPTVTNYGYTF. The CDR3 nucleotides are TGTGCCAGTAGTGGCTACGAACCGGGCCCCACCGTCACTAACTATGGCTACACCTTC. The entire variable domain, with the rest obtained from reference TRBV19 and TRBJ1-2, is as follows: DGGITQSPKYLFRKEGQNVTLSCEQNLNHDAMYWYRQDPGQGLRLIYYSQIVNDFQKGDIAEGYSVSREKKESFPLTVTSAQKNPTAFYLCASSGYEPGPTVTNYGYTFGSGTRLTVV.

This clone is medium-sized (0.01 to 0.1%) within its sample. The V gene is TRBV5-1, the J gene TRBJ1-2; D not resolved. V was pared by 1 base and J by 2 bases, with 6 bases between. The CDR3 contains 13 residues. Germline V gene data show CDR1 as SGHRS and CDR2 as YFSETQ. CDR3 protein: CASSLPANYGYTF. The CDR3 coding sequence is TGCGCCAGCAGCTTGCCCGCAAACTATGGCTACACCTTC.

This clone has only a few counts. This CDR3 is CASSLVGESYNEQFF. DNA for the CDR3: TGTGCCAGCAGCTTGGTGGGGGAGTCCTACAATGAGCAGTTCTTC. The V call is TRBV5-5, the J call TRBJ2-1; TRBD1 or TRBD2 may be the D gene (5 bases each). The V and J ends lost 0 bases and 1 base respectively, with 8 bases between them. Germline assignment: CDR1 SGHKS and CDR2 YYEKEE (reference sequence). The CDR3 is made up of 15 amino acids.

By share of the sample, this clone is large. The rearrangement uses TRBV5-1 and TRBJ1-6; the D gene is possibly TRBD1 (5 bases). This CDR3 comprises 15 residues. Trimming took 2 bases from V and 5 from J, leaving 11 bases between them. Germline values: CDR1 SGHRS, CDR2 YFSETQ. The CDR3 protein is CASSFGTGNNSPLHF. In nucleotides, the CDR3 is TGCGCCAGCAGCTTCGGGACCGGCAATAATTCACCCCTCCACTTT.

By sample fraction, this clone is medium-sized. The chain links TRBV30 to TRBJ1-1; D unclear. There are 11 residues in the CDR3. The germline V gene encodes CDR1 GTSNPN and CDR2 SVGIG (reference sequence). Trimming took 2 bases from V and 2 from J, leaving 3 bases between them. CDR3: CAWSINTEAFF. In nucleotides, the CDR3 is TGTGCCTGGAGTATCAACACTGAAGCTTTCTTT.

This clone was seen a handful of times. CDR3 sequence reads: CASSSQRANYGYTF. The CDR3 DNA follows: TGTGCCAGCAGCTCCCAGCGAGCTAACTATGGCTACACCTTC. The gene calls are TRBV7-2 and TRBJ1-2; D is unresolved. The germline V and J ends were trimmed by 4 bases and 0 bases, with 9 bases remaining between them. CDR1 and CDR2 from the germline V gene are SGHTA and FQGNSA. CDR3 length: 14 residues.

The chain links TRBV6-1 to TRBJ2-5; D may be TRBD2 (5 bases). Trimming cost V 2 bases and J 6 bases, with 16 bases left between them. There are 15 residues in the CDR3. The germline CDR1 and CDR2 sequences are MNHNS and SASEGT. The CDR3: CASSESGGFVKTQYF. The DNA of the CDR3 is TGTGCCAGCAGTGAAAGTGGAGGTTTTGTAAAGACCCAGTACTTC.

This clone is labeled as medium-sized. The chain joins TRBV11-2 to TRBJ2-2, with no clear D. Trimming pared 3 bases from V and 9 bases from J, leaving 5 bases between. There are 11 residues in the CDR3. Germline loops: CDR1 SGHAT, CDR2 FQNNGV. The CDR3 reads CASSFNWELFF. CDR3 sequence (DNA): TGTGCCAGCAGCTTCAATTGGGAGCTGTTTTTT.

By sample fraction, this clone is medium-sized. The chain has TRBV30 and TRBJ1-2; D call uncertain. There are 13 residues in the CDR3. V was shortened by 1 base and J by 3 bases, with 9 bases between the two germline ends. Per germline, CDR1 GTSNPN and CDR2 SVGIG (reference sequence). This chain's CDR3 is CAWSERIDYGYTF. The CDR3 DNA reads TGTGCCTGGAGTGAGAGAATAGACTATGGCTACACCTTC.

The chain uses TRBV5-1 and TRBJ2-7, with D tentatively TRBD2 (6 bases). This CDR3 has 14 residues. The V end lost 1 base, the J end lost 2 bases, and 10 bases lay between the germline ends. Germline CDR1 reads SGHRS; CDR2 reads YFSETQ. The CDR3, as DNA: TGCGCCAGCAGCTTGACCCGGGAGCCCTACGAGCAGTACTTC. Its protein is CASSLTREPYEQYF.

The CDR3 nucleotides are TGTGCCAGCAGCGTAGAGGTGGGCCAGGGGAGTTCACCCCTCCACTTT. Translated: CASSVEVGQGSSPLHF. The chain couples TRBV9 to TRBJ1-6; a possible D gene is TRBD1 (6 bases). CDR3 length: 16 residues. V gave up 0 bases and J gave up 9 bases, with 16 bases separating them. Germline CDR1 and CDR2: SGDLS and YYNGEE. Full variable domain (rest looked up from reference TRBV9 and TRBJ1-6): DSGVTQTPKHLITATGQRVTLRCSPRSGDLSVYWYQQSLDQGLQFLIQYYNGEERAKGNILERFSAQQFPDLHSELNLSSLELGDSALYFCASSVEVGQGSSPLHFGNGTRLTVT.

This chain joins TRBV10-2 and TRBJ1-2; D not resolved. The CDR3 has 16 residues. The germline V and J ends were trimmed by 4 bases and 5 bases, with 20 bases remaining between them. Germline CDR1 WSHSY, CDR2 SAAADI. CDR3 amino acids: CASSGSRAGRTYGYTF. The CDR3 nucleotides read TGCGCCAGCAGTGGATCACGGGCAGGAAGAACATATGGCTACACCTTC.

This clone was seen a handful of times. The chain employs TRBV7-9 and TRBJ2-1; a possible D gene is TRBD1 (6 bases). V gave up 5 bases and J gave up 2 bases, with 19 bases separating them. There are 17 residues in the CDR3. CDR1 and CDR2 from the germline V gene are SEHNR and FQNEAQ (reference sequence). The CDR3 here is CASSLSATGIPYNEQFF. Here the CDR3 DNA reads TGTGCCAGCAGCCTTAGCGCTACAGGGATCCCCTACAATGAGCAGTTCTTC.

On this clone itself: This may be a read error, as it is one base from a much larger clone. The sample carries other DNA sequences with the same CDR3. The CDR3 loop is CASSLEAVSGNTIYF. For the CDR3, the DNA is TGTGCCAGCAGCTTAGAGGCGGTTTCTGGAAACACCATATATTTT. The chain carries TRBV7-4 and TRBJ1-3; D not certain. CDR1 and CDR2 from the germline V gene are SGHVT and SQSDAQ. The germline V and J ends were trimmed by 1 base and 1 base, with 8 bases remaining between them. CDR3 length: 15 residues.

This clone was observed a few times. CDR3 loop: CATLPGGRGTGELFF. The CDR3 DNA sequence: TGTGCCACCCTCCCAGGGGGCAGAGGCACCGGGGAGCTGTTTTTT. J is TRBJ2-2 and V is TRBV6-5, with TRBD1 matching over 8 bases. Looked up from germline, CDR1 is MNHEY and CDR2 is SVGAGI. The CDR3 has 15 residues. V lost 10 bases, J lost 4 bases, and 11 bases stayed unmatched.

This clone counts as large. Other DNA sequences in this specimen translate into the identical CDR3. V and J are TRBV7-2 and TRBJ1-2; TRBD1 might be the D (5 bases). This CDR3 has 15 residues. From germline, CDR1 is SGHTA and CDR2 FQGNSA. V was trimmed by 5 bases and J by 0 bases, leaving 13 bases between them. The CDR3 spells CASSPPAGTNYGYTF. CDR3 in DNA: TGTGCCAGCAGCCCCCCGGCAGGGACTAACTATGGCTACACCTTC.

The CDR3 sequence: CASSSQTLHTDTQYF. The CDR3 nucleotides read TGTGCCAGCAGCTCCCAGACTCTCCACACAGATACGCAGTATTTT. The V call is TRBV11-2, the J call TRBJ2-3; D not certain. The ends were cut back, 4 bases at V and 2 bases at J, with 13 bases in the middle. Germline values: CDR1 SGHAT, CDR2 FQNNGV. There are 15 residues in the CDR3.

The genes are TRBV5-1 and TRBJ1-4; tentative D call: TRBD1 (5 bases). V was shortened by 0 bases and J by 3 bases, with 12 bases between the two germline ends. From germline, CDR1 is SGHRS and CDR2 YFSETQ. The CDR3 runs to 16 residues. The CDR3 DNA is TGCGCCAGCAGCTTGGTTGCCAGGGTGGCTAATGAAAAACTGTTTTTT. It encodes CASSLVARVANEKLFF.

The rearrangement uses TRBV13 and TRBJ2-7, with D perhaps matching TRBD1 (6 bases). CDR3 size: 16 residues. Germline-derived CDR1 and CDR2 are PRHDT and FYEKMQ (reference sequence). Trimming pared 5 bases from V and 3 bases from J, leaving 20 bases between. Here the CDR3 reads CASSNTGYGQVYEQYF. The CDR3 DNA reads as TGTGCCAGCAGCAATACAGGGTACGGACAAGTCTACGAGCAGTACTTC.

The V call is TRBV7-9, the J call TRBJ2-1, with 9 nucleotides matching TRBD2. The germline V gene has CDR1 SEHNR and CDR2 FQNEAQ (reference sequence). The J segment lost 7 bases and the V segment lost 2 bases, leaving 6 bases of the junction unmatched. The CDR3 length is 15 residues. The CDR3 bases are TGTGCCAGCAGCTTACGCGGGGGGGCGGAAAATGAGCAGTTCTTC. As protein: CASSLRGGAENEQFF.

The rearrangement links TRBV5-4 to TRBJ2-1, with D perhaps matching TRBD2 (5 bases). Per the germline V gene, CDR1 is SGHNT and CDR2 is YYREEE (reference sequence). The CDR3 runs to 14 residues. Between the trimmed V and J ends, which lost 4 bases and 9 bases, there was a span of 17 bases. The CDR3 spells CASSAPDGESEQFF. The CDR3 DNA sequence: TGTGCCAGCAGCGCCCCCGACGGGGAAAGTGAGCAGTTCTTC. The variable domain in full, completed from reference TRBV5-4 and TRBJ2-1, reads ETGVTQSPTHLIKTRGQQVTLRCSSQSGHNTVSWYQQALGQGPQFIFQYYREEENGRGNFPPRFSGLQFPNYSSELNVNALELDDSALYLCASSAPDGESEQFFGPGTRLTVL.

The genes are TRBV7-9 and TRBJ2-4, with D tentatively TRBD1 or TRBD2 (5 bases each). Trimming left V 8 bases short and J 4 bases short, with 15 bases between. The germline CDR1 and CDR2 sequences are SEHNR and FQNEAQ (reference sequence). There are 14 residues in the CDR3. The CDR3 nucleotides read TGTGCCAGCGGGGCGGTAGGAGGAAAAAACATTCAGTACTTC. It codes for CASGAVGGKNIQYF.

This clone was seen a handful of times. The J gene is TRBJ1-4, the V gene TRBV7-6, with a possible D match to TRBD1 (6 bases). The germline V and J ends were trimmed by 3 bases and 7 bases, with 15 bases remaining between them. This CDR3 is built from 15 residues. Germline V gene data show CDR1 as SGHVS and CDR2 as FNYEAQ. This CDR3 reads CASSFQTGRAEKLFF. The CDR3 bases are TGTGCCAGCAGCTTTCAAACAGGGCGGGCTGAAAAACTGTTTTTT.